This TCR beta chain emerged from a study of shared clonotypes between healthy human individuals. Study details: CD4 naive and CD4 memory each took three plates per donor, while CD8 naive took two and CD8 memory one.

Measured with immunoSEQ multiplex PCR; TCRdb has only the in-frame clones, and not every one. The sample includes about 1 million clones, around 76% of them seen just once. This clone has a single count. Its antigen is as yet unknown. Deletions cut 6 bases from V and 0 bases from J, with 9 bases between. This CDR3 comprises 15 residues. In germline, CDR1 is MNHEY, CDR2 SVGAGI. Overall study results and limits: Sharing of clonotypes among donors was expected to vary with sequencing depth.

Sequencing was done on a sample of memory CD4+ T cells sorted from blood. This sample's subset: CD45RA-negative fraction. The chain links TRBV6-5 to TRBJ2-6; the D is unclear. This clonotype was obtained from a man aged 18-30 years in good health. The CDR3 region is CASSLSLSGANVLTF. DNA for the CDR3: TGTGCCAGCAGCCTTAGCCTCTCTGGGGCCAACGTCCTGACTTTC.